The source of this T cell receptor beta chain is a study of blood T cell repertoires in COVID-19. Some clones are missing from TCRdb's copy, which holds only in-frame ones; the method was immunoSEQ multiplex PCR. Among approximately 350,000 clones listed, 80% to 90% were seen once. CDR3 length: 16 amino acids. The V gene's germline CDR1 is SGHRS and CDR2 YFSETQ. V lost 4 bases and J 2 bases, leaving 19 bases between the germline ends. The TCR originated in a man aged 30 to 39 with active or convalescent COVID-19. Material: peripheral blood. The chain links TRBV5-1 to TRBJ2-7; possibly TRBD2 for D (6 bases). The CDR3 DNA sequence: TGCGCCAGCAGCGACACCCCGGGACTTCCTCCCTACGAGCAGTACTTC. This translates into CASSDTPGLPPYEQYF.